Listed below are T cell receptor beta chains from one sample, sequenced in a study of blood T cells in healthy people across ages. TCRdb passed the 5' RACE reads through MiXCR, listing each CDR3 protein once. The table has 700,000 to 800,000 distinct CDR3 sequences, roughly 43% seen once. Sequenced material: blood. The source of these receptors is a woman in her sixties in good health. Both conserved end residues are part of each CDR3. D genes are given only for firm matches. Clone size appears in some rows only: once, few, many, or a class for an expanded clone.

>TRBD2|TRBJ2-5|TRBV7-8|-
TGTGCCAGCAGCTTAGCGCCAAGGACTAGCGGGGGGGCCCTAGAGACCCGGTACTTC
CASSLAPRTSGGALETRYF
>-|TRBJ2-5|TRBV27|-
TGTGCCAGCAGCACCTCGCAGGGGCGGACCCAGTACTTC
CASSTSQGRTQYF
>TRBD1|TRBJ1-4|TRBV18|few
TGTGCCAGCTCGCCTGGACAGGGGAGGAGTGAAAAACTGTTTTTT
CASSPGQGRSEKLFF
>-|TRBJ1-2|TRBV5-5|-
TGTGCCAGCAGCGGGTTAAGCTATGGCTACACCTTC
CASSGLSYGYTF
>TRBD1|TRBJ2-3|TRBV27|few
TGTGCCAGCAGTCCGTACCGGGACAGGGCAGATACGCAGTATTTT
CASSPYRDRADTQYF
>-|TRBJ1-1|TRBV4-3|-
TGCGCCAGCAGCCACGGGCCAGTGAACACTGAAGCTTTCTTT
CASSHGPVNTEAFF
>-|TRBJ2-7|TRBV7-6|-
TGTGCCAGCAGCTTAAGCCCGGGCGGATCCTACGAGCAGTACTTC
CASSLSPGGSYEQYF
>-|TRBJ2-1|TRBV7-8|many
TGTGCCAGCAGCTTTGGGGATCTCAATGAGCAGTTCTTC
CASSFGDLNEQFF
>-|TRBJ2-5|TRBV15|-
TGTGCCACCAGCAGCGGGCGCCAACAAGAGACCCAGTACTTC
CATSSGRQQETQYF
>-|TRBJ1-2|TRBV20-1|-
TGCAGTGCTCCCGGGGCCGGGTATGGCTACACCTTC
CSAPGAGYGYTF
>TRBD2|TRBJ2-2|TRBV5-1|-
TGCGCCAGCAGCCAAGGGACTAGCGATCTGACCGGGGAGCTGTTTTTT
CASSQGTSDLTGELFF
>TRBD2|TRBJ2-3|TRBV20-1|-
TGCAGTGCTCCCCCCAGGGTAGCGGGAGTGGGAGATACGCAGTATTTT
CSAPPRVAGVGDTQYF
>-|TRBJ2-3|TRBV9|-
TGTGCCAGCAACCCGAGCGGCGGGTACACAGATACGCAGTATTTT
CASNPSGGYTDTQYF
>-|TRBJ2-3|TRBV6-6|-
TGTGCCAGCAGCCCCAGATACAATACGCAGTATTTT
CASSPRYNTQYF
>TRBD1|TRBJ2-7|TRBV2|-
TGTGCCAGCAGGGTGGACAGGGTCGGATACGAGCAGTACTTC
CASRVDRVGYEQYF
>-|TRBJ2-7|TRBV29-1|-
TGCAGCGTCTGGAGGGGGGGCTACGAGCAGTACTTC
CSVWRGGYEQYF
>-|TRBJ2-5|TRBV7-9|few
TGTGCCAGTTCCCTTCAGGGGCAAAGGGGAGAGACCCAGTACTTC
CASSLQGQRGETQYF
>-|TRBJ2-1|TRBV12-3/TRBV12-4|few
TGTGCCAGTCGTAGCGGGACAGGGTTGTACAATGAGCAGTTCTTC
CASRSGTGLYNEQFF
>TRBD2|TRBJ2-3|TRBV7-9|few
TGTGCCAGCAGCCTAGGGACTACCTCAGATACGCAGTATTTT
CASSLGTTSDTQYF
>-|TRBJ2-5|TRBV7-3|many
TGTGCCAGCAGCCCTATGAGAGGGGAGACCCAGTACTTC
CASSPMRGETQYF
>-|TRBJ2-5|TRBV28|few
TGTGCCAGCAGCCCTTTGCGCGGGGCTGGAGAGACCCAGTACTTC
CASSPLRGAGETQYF
>-|TRBJ2-7|TRBV6-1|once
TGTGCCATCAACAGGGTCGGGATTTCGGAGCAGTACTTC
CAINRVGISEQYF
>TRBD2|TRBJ2-3|TRBV12-3/TRBV12-4|-
TGTGCCAGCAGGAGAGCGGGAGCAGATACGCAGTATTTT
CASRRAGADTQYF
>TRBD2|TRBJ2-7|TRBV13|few
TGTGCCAGCAGCTTTGTACTAGCGGGAAACTCGGAGCAGTACTTC
CASSFVLAGNSEQYF
>-|TRBJ2-5|TRBV20-1|few
TGCAGTGCACCCGACAGGATTTTTATCCAAGAGACCCAGTACTTC
CSAPDRIFIQETQYF
>TRBD2|TRBJ2-2|TRBV2|-
TGTGCCAGCAGTGGCGATACTGGACTAGCGGCGAACACCGGGGAGCTGTTTTTT
CASSGDTGLAANTGELFF
>TRBD1|TRBJ1-2|TRBV12-3/TRBV12-4|-
TGTGCCAGCAGTTTAAGGGCCAATCTTAGGGGGCCGAAGGACTATGGCTACACCTTC
CASSLRANLRGPKDYGYTF
>-|TRBJ1-4|TRBV3-1|-
TGTGCCAGCAGCCAGGAGAGTAATGAAAAACTGTTTTTT
CASSQESNEKLFF
>-|TRBJ2-1|TRBV28|many
TGTGCCAGCAGTTTGAACTACAATGAGCAGTTCTTC
CASSLNYNEQFF
>TRBD2|TRBJ2-5|TRBV19|-
TGTGCCAGTAGTATGACTAGCGGGGACCAAGAGACCCAGTACTTC
CASSMTSGDQETQYF
>-|TRBJ2-1|TRBV3-1|-
TGTGCCAGCAGCCAACTACTAAACACCTACAATGAGCAGTTCTTC
CASSQLLNTYNEQFF
>TRBD2|TRBJ2-5|TRBV20-1|-
TGCAGGGGGGACTACTACCAAGAGACCCAGTACTTC
CRGDYYQETQYF
>-|TRBJ2-1|TRBV6-4|-
TGTGCCAGCAGTGTGGAAGGAGCGTCCTCCTACAATGAGCAGTTCTTC
CASSVEGASSYNEQFF
>-|TRBJ2-5|TRBV5-1|-
TGCGCCAGCAGCTTGGCCTGGGGGGTAAGGAGCGCCTACGGGCAGTACTTC
CASSLAWGVRSAYGQYF
>-|TRBJ2-3|TRBV5-1|-
TGCGCCAGCAGCTTGACTAGAACATCTGATACGCAGTATTTT
CASSLTRTSDTQYF
>-|TRBJ2-5|TRBV12-3/TRBV12-4|many
TGTGCCAGCAAACTGGACAGAAAGGAGACCCAGTACTTC
CASKLDRKETQYF
>-|TRBJ2-6|TRBV7-2|many
TGTGCCAGCAGCCTCGTGGGGGTCATGAGGGCCCCTGGGGCCAACGTCCTGACTTTC
CASSLVGVMRAPGANVLTF
>TRBD2|TRBJ2-5|TRBV9|-
TGTGCCAGCAGCGCGTATACTAGCGGGGGGACAGAGACCCAGTACTTC
CASSAYTSGGTETQYF
>TRBD1|TRBJ1-2|TRBV28|few
TGTGCCAGCAGTCATGACAGGGGGCTAGGCGGCTACACCTTC
CASSHDRGLGGYTF
>-|TRBJ2-5|TRBV20-1|-
TGCAGTGCTCCCTCTAGCGCCCAAGAGACCCAGTACTTC
CSAPSSAQETQYF
>TRBD1|TRBJ1-1|TRBV18|-
TGTGCCAGCTCGTTCGGACAGGAGAGCACTGAAGCTTTCTTT
CASSFGQESTEAFF
>-|TRBJ2-7|TRBV20-1|few
TGCAGTGCTAGCCAGGGGGGGTACGAGCAGTACTTC
CSASQGGYEQYF
>-|TRBJ2-2|TRBV4-3|-
TGCGCCAGCAGCCAAGAAATAGGGCGAATGAACACCGGGGAGCTGTTTTTT
CASSQEIGRMNTGELFF
>-|TRBJ2-3|TRBV29-1|once
TGCAGCGTGAGTATAGCGTGGGAAAGCGCAGATACGCAGTATTTT
CSVSIAWESADTQYF
>TRBD2|TRBJ2-1|TRBV9|-
TGTGCCAGCAGCGAACGACTAGCGTCCTACAATGAGCAGTTCTTC
CASSERLASYNEQFF
>-|TRBJ2-4|TRBV20-1|-
TGCAGTGCTTCTTCGACAGGAAACGTAGAGCAGTACTTC
CSASSTGNVEQYF
>-|TRBJ2-7|TRBV10-3|many
TGTGCCATCAGCCCGGGGGACTCCTACGAGCAGTACTTC
CAISPGDSYEQYF
>TRBD1|TRBJ1-2|TRBV20-1|few
TGCAGTGCTAGAGACCGATCTTGGACAGGCTCCCTCCTCTATGGCTACACCTTC
CSARDRSWTGSLLYGYTF
>-|TRBJ1-1|TRBV10-1|few
TGCGCCAGCAACTCGGCCAGAGGAACTGAAGCTTTCTTT
CASNSARGTEAFF
>TRBD1|TRBJ2-3|TRBV20-1|-
TGCAGTGCTAGATTCTACAGGGGGCGGATATCAGATACGCAGTATTTT
CSARFYRGRISDTQYF
>TRBD1|TRBJ1-1|TRBV5-6|-
TGTGCCAGCAGCTTGGCGACAGGGGCGGCTTTCTTT
CASSLATGAAFF
>TRBD1|TRBJ1-1|TRBV24-1|few
TGTGCCACCAGACCCGCAGGGGGACGGGGAACTGAAGCTTTCTTT
CATRPAGGRGTEAFF
>-|TRBJ2-5|TRBV9|-
TGTGCCAGCAACGTAACAGCTTTAGAGACCCAGTACTTC
CASNVTALETQYF
>-|TRBJ2-1|TRBV12-3/TRBV12-4|-
TGTGCCAGCAGTTTCAGACAGCGTCTCAATGAGCAGTTCTTC
CASSFRQRLNEQFF